The subject of this entry is one T cell receptor beta chain. Its target is not known. The sample belongs to a study of T cell responses to AZD1222 COVID-19 vaccine. Study-wide results and caveats: Regions left unmutated in variants are reportedly the target of nearly half of spike-specific TCRs. Spike-spanning, vaccine-associated CD4 TCRs were dominant at 160-218 and 743-854.

Germline assignment: CDR1 MNHEY and CDR2 SVGAGI. Trimming took 2 bases from V and 7 from J, leaving 9 bases between them. The CDR3 runs 12 residues. Only in-frame clones appear in the TCRdb table, and some are missing; sequencing was by immunoSEQ multiplex PCR. The data show 120,000 or so clones, with about 85% seen just once and around 6.2% held by the top ten. The chain links TRBV6-5 to TRBJ2-7, with D perhaps being TRBD1 or TRBD2 (5 bases each). The specimen was peripheral blood, collected on day 0 of AZD1222 vaccination. The sequence came from an adult in good health. CDR3 loop: CASSYRGGEQYF. The CDR3 DNA reads as TGTGCCAGCAGTTACAGGGGCGGGGAGCAGTACTTC.